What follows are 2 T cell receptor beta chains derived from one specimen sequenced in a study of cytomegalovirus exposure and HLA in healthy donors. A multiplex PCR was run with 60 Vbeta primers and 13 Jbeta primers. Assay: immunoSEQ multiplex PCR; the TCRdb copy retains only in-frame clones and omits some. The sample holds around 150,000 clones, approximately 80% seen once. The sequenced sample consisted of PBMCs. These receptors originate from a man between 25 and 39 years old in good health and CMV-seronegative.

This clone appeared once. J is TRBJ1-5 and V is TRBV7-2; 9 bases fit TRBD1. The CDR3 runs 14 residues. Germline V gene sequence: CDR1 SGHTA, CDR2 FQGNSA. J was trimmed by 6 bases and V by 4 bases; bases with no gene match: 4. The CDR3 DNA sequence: TGTGCCAGCAGCTCACAGGGGGCAGGTCAGCCCCAGCATTTT. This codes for CASSSQGAGQPQHF.

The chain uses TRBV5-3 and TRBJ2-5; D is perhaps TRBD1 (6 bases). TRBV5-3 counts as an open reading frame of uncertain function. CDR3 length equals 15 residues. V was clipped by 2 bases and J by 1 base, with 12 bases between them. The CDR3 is CARSFHRDVQETQYF. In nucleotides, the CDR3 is TGTGCCAGAAGCTTCCACAGGGACGTCCAAGAGACCCAGTACTTC.